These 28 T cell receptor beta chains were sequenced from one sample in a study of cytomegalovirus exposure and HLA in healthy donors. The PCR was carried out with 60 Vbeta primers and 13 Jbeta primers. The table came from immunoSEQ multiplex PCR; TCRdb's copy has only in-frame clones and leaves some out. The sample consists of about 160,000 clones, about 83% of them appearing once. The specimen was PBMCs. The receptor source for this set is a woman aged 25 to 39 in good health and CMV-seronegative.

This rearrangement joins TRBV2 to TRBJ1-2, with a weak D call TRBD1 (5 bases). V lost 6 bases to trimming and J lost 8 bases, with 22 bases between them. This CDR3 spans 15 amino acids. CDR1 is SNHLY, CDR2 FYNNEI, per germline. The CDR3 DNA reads TGTGCCAGCAGAAGGGAGACAGCGGGGACTCTGGGCTACACCTTC. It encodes CASRRETAGTLGYTF.

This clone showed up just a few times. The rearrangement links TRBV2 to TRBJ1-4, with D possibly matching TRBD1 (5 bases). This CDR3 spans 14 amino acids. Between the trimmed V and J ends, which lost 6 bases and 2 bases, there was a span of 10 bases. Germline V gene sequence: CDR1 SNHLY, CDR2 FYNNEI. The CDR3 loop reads CASSQGRTNEKLFF. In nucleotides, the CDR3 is TGTGCCAGCAGCCAGGGTAGGACTAATGAAAAACTGTTTTTT.

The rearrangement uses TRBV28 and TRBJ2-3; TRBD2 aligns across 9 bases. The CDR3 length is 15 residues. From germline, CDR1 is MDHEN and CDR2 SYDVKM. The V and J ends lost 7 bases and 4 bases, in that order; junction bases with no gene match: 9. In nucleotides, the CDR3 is TGTGCCAGCATCCCTCCGGGACTAGCTGCAGATACGCAGTATTTT. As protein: CASIPPGLAADTQYF.

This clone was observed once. For the CDR3, the DNA is TGTGCCAGCAGCGCGAGCGCGGGGATTGTCGATGGCGCTGAAGCTTTCTTT. Translation gives CASSASAGIVDGAEAFF. This sequence joins TRBV13 and TRBJ1-1; D remains unclear. Germline V gene lookup returns CDR1 PRHDT and CDR2 FYEKMQ (reference sequence). The germline V and J ends were trimmed by 5 bases and 6 bases, with 25 bases remaining between them. This CDR3 contains 17 residues.

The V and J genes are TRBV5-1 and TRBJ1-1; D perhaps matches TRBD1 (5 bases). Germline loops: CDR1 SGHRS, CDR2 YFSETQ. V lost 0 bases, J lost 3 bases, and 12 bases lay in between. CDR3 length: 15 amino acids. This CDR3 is CASSLAGKGDTEAFF. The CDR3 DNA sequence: TGCGCCAGCAGCTTGGCAGGGAAGGGTGACACTGAAGCTTTCTTT.

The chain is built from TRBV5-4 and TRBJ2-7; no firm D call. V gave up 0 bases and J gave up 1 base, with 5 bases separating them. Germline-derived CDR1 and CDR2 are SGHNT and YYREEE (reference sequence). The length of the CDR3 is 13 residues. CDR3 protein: CASSLDFSYEQYF. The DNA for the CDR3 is TGTGCCAGCAGCTTGGACTTTTCCTACGAGCAGTACTTC.

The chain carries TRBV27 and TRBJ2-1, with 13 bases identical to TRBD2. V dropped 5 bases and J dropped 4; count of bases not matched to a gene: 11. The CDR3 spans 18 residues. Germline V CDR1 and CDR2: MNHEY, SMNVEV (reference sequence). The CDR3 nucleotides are TGTGCCAGCAGTCGCCGACTAGCGGGAGGTCCAATTTACAATGAGCAGTTCTTC. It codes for CASSRRLAGGPIYNEQFF.

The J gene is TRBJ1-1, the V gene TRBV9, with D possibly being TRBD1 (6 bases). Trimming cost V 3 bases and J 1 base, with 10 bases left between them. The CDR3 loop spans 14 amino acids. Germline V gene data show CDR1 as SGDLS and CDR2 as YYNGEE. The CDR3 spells CASSGRTANTEAFF. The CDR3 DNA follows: TGTGCCAGCAGCGGGAGGACAGCGAACACTGAAGCTTTCTTT.

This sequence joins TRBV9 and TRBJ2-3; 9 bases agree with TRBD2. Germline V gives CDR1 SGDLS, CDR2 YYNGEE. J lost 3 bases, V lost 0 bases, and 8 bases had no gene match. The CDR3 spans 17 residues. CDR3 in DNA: TGTGCCAGCAGCGTAGGTGGCGGGAGGGCCCGGACAGATACGCAGTATTTT. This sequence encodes CASSVGGGRARTDTQYF.

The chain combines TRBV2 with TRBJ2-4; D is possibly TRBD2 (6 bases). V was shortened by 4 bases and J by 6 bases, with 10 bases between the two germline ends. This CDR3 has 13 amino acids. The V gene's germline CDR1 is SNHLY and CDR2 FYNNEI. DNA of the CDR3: TGTGCCAGCAGTGGGGACTCTTTAAACATTCAGTACTTC. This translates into CASSGDSLNIQYF.

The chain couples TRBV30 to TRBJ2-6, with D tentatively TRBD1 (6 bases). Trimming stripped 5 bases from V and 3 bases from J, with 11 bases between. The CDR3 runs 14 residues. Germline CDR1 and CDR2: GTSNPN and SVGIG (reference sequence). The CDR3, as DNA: TGTGCCTGGGGCCAGGGGCTTGGGGCCAACGTCCTGACTTTC. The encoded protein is CAWGQGLGANVLTF. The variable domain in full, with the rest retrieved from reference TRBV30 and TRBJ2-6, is SQTIHQWPATLVQPVGSPLSLECTVEGTSNPNLYWYRQAAGRGLQLLFYSVGIGQISSEVPQNLSASRPQDRQFILSSKKLLLSDSGFYLCAWGQGLGANVLTFGAGSRLTVL.

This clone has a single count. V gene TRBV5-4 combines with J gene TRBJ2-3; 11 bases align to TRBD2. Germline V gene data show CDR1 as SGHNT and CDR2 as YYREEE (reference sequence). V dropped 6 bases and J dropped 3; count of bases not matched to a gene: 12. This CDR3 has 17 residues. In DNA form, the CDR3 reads TGTGCCAGCAAATCCTGGCCTAGCGGGAGGTTAACAGATACGCAGTATTTT. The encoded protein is CASKSWPSGRLTDTQYF.

Written as DNA, the CDR3 is TGTGCCAGCAGTTCGCCGGGACTAGCGGGAGGGGGTACAGATACGCAGTATTTT. The encoded protein is CASSSPGLAGGGTDTQYF. V and J are TRBV28 and TRBJ2-3, with 16 bases aligning to TRBD2. Germline values: CDR1 MDHEN, CDR2 SYDVKM. The CDR3 covers 18 residues. After removal of 4 bases from V and 3 bases from J, the junction contained 7 bases not matched to a gene.

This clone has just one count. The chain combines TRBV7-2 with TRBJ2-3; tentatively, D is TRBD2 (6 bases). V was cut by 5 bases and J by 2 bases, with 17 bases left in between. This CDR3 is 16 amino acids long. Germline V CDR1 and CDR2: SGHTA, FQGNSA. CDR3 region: CASSRERRGLTDTQYF. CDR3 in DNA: TGTGCCAGCAGCCGAGAGCGGAGGGGACTCACAGATACGCAGTATTTT.

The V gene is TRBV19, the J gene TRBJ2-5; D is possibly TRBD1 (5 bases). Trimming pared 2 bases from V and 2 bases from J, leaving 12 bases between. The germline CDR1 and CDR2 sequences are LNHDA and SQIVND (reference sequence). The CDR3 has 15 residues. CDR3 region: CASSIIGQGQETQYF. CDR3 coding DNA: TGTGCCAGTAGTATAATCGGGCAGGGACAAGAGACCCAGTACTTC. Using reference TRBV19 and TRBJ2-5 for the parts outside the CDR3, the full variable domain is DGGITQSPKYLFRKEGQNVTLSCEQNLNHDAMYWYRQDPGQGLRLIYYSQIVNDFQKGDIAEGYSVSREKKESFPLTVTSAQKNPTAFYLCASSIIGQGQETQYFGPGTRLLVL.

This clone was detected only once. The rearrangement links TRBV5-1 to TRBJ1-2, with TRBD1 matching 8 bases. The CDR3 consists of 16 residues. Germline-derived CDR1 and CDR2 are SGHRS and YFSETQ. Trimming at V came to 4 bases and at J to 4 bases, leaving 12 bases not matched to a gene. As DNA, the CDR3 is TGCGCCAGCAGCCTGGAGGGACAGGCAAAGAGCTATGGCTACACCTTC. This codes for CASSLEGQAKSYGYTF.

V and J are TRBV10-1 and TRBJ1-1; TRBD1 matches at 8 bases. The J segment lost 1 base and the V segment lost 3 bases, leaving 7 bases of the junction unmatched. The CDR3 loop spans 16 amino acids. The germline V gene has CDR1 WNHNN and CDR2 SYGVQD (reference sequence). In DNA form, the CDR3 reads TGCGCCAGCAGTGAACGGGACAGGCAGAAGAACACTGAAGCTTTCTTT. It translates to CASSERDRQKNTEAFF.

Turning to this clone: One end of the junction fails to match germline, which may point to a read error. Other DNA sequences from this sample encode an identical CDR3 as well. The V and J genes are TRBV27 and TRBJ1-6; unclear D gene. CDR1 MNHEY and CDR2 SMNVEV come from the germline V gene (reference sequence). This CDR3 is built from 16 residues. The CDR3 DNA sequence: TGTGCCAGCACCCTGAGGGCCGTTTCCTATAATTCCCCCCTCCACTTT. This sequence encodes CASTLRAVSYNSPLHF.

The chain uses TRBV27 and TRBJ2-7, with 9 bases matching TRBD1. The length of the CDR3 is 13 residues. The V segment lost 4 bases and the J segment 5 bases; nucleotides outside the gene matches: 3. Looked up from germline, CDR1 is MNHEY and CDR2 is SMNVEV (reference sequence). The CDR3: CASSWTGAHEQYF. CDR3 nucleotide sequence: TGTGCCAGCAGTTGGACAGGGGCCCACGAGCAGTACTTC.

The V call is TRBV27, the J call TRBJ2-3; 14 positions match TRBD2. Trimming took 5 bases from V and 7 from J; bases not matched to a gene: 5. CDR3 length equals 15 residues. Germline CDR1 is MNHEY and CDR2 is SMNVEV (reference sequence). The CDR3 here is CASSPGTSGRNTQYF. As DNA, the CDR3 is TGTGCCAGCAGTCCAGGGACTAGCGGGAGAAATACGCAGTATTTT.

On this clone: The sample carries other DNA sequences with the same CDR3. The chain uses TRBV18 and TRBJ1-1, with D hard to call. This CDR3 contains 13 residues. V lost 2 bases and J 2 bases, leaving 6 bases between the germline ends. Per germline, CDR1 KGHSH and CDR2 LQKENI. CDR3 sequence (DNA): TGTGCCAGCTCACCATCTCTCAACACTGAAGCTTTCTTT. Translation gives CASSPSLNTEAFF.

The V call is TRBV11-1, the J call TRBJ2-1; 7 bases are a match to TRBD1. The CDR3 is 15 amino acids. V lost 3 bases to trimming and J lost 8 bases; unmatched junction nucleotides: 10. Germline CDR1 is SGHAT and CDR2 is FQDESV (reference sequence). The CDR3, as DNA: TGTGCCAGCAGCTTTAGGGGGCCGGGATACCATGAGCAGTTCTTC. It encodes CASSFRGPGYHEQFF.

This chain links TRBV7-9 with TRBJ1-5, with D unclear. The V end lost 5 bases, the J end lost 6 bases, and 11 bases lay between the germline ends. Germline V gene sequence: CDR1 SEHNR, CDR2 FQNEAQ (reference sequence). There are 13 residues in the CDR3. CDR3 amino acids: CASSHLGGQPQHF. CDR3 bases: TGTGCCAGCAGCCACCTCGGAGGTCAGCCCCAGCATTTT.

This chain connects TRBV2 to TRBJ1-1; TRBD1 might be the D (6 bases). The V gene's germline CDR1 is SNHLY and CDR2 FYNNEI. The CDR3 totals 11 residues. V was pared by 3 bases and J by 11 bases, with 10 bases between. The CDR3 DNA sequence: TGTGCCAGCAGTGACTGGACAGTGGCTTTCTTT. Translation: CASSDWTVAFF.

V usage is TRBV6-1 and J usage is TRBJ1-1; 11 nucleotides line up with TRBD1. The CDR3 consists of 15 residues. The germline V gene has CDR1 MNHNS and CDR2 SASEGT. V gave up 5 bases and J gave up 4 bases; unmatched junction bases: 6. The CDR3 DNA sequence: TGTGCCAGCAGTACCCGGACAGGGGGCGGCACTGAAGCTTTCTTT. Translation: CASSTRTGGGTEAFF.

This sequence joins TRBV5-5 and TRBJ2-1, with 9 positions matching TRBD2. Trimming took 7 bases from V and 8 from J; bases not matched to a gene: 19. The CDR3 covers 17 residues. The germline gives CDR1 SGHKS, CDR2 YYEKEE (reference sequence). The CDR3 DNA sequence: TGTGCCAGCCACTCGGGCGGATCTAGCGGGACAGCGTATGAGCAGTTCTTC. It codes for CASHSGGSSGTAYEQFF.

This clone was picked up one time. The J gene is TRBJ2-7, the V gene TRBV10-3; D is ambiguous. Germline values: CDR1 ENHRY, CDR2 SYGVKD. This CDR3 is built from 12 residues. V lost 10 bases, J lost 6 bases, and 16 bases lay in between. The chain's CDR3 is CATAALTSEQYF. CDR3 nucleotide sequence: TGTGCCACCGCGGCCTTAACCAGCGAGCAGTACTTC.

The CDR3 region is CASSLTPSGNTIYF. The CDR3 DNA sequence: TGTGCCAGCAGCTTGACACCCTCTGGAAACACCATATATTTT. This chain connects TRBV7-8 to TRBJ1-3, with D unclear. CDR1 and CDR2 (germline): SGHVS, FQNEAQ. Trimming removed 3 bases from V and 0 bases from J, with 6 bases in between. CDR3 length: 14 amino acids.